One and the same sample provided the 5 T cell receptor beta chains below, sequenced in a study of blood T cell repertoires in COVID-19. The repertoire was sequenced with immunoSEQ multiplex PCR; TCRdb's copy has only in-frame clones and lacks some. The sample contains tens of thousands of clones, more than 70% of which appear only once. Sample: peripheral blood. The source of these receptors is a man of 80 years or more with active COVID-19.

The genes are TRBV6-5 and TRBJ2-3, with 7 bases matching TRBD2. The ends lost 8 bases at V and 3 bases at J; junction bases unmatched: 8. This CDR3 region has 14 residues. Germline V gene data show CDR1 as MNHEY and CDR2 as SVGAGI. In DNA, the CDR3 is TGTGCCAGCCAGGCGGGAGAGGGGACAGATACGCAGTATTTT. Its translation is CASQAGEGTDTQYF.

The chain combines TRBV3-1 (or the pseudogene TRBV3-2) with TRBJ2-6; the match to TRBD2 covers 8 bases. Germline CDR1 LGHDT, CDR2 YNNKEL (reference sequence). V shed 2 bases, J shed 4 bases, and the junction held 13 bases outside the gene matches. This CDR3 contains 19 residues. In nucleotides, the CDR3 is TGTGCCAGCAGCCAACCTCTAATCAGCGGGAGTTCAGGGGCCAACGTCCTGACTTTC. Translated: CASSQPLISGSSGANVLTF.

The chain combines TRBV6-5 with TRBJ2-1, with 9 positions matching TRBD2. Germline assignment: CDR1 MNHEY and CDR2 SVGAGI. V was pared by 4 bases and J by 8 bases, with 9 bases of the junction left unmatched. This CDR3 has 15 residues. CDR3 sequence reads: CASSLGLASHHEQFF. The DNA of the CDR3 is TGTGCCAGCAGTTTAGGACTAGCGAGTCATCATGAGCAGTTCTTC.

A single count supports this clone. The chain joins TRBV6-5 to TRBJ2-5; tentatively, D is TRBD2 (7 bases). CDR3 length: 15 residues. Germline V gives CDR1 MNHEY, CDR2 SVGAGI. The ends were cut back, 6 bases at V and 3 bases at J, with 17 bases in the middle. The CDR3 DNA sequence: TGTGCCAGCAGAGATCGGGGGCTAGCGGAAGAGACCCAGTACTTC. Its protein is CASRDRGLAEETQYF.

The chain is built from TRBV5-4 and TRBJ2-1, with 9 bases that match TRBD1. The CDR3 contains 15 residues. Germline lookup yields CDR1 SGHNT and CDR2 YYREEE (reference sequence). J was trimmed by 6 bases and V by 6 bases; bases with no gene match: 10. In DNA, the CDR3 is TGTGCCAGCAACAACCGGGACAGGGACATCAATGAGCAGTTCTTC. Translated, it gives CASNNRDRDINEQFF. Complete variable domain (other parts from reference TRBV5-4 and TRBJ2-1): ETGVTQSPTHLIKTRGQQVTLRCSSQSGHNTVSWYQQALGQGPQFIFQYYREEENGRGNFPPRFSGLQFPNYSSELNVNALELDDSALYLCASNNRDRDINEQFFGPGTRLTVL.